The clone carrying this TCR beta chain was seen only a few times. This sample was taken from a study of T cells in Graves' hyperthyroidism and ophthalmopathy. V dropped 4 bases and J dropped 3 bases, with 13 bases sitting between them. The CDR3 length is 15 residues. CDR1 is LGHNA and CDR2 is YNFKEQ in the germline V gene. There were TCR beta CDR3 regions amplified from RNA transcripts. The study used the HTBI primer set for a first-round RT-PCR of the TCR CDR3. One entry per CDR3 protein, called by TCRdb with MiXCR from the multiplex PCR reads. Counted here are around 180,000 distinct CDR3 sequences, about 17% occurring once; the ten biggest clones make up roughly 29%.

V usage is TRBV4-2 and J usage is TRBJ2-1; D ambiguous. The TCR sequence derives from a woman aged 50 to 60 with Graves' hyperthyroidism. The sequencing input was blood. CDR3 in amino acids: CASSPPSGSYNEQFF. For the CDR3, the DNA is TGTGCCAGCAGCCCGCCCTCCGGCAGCTACAATGAGCAGTTCTTC.